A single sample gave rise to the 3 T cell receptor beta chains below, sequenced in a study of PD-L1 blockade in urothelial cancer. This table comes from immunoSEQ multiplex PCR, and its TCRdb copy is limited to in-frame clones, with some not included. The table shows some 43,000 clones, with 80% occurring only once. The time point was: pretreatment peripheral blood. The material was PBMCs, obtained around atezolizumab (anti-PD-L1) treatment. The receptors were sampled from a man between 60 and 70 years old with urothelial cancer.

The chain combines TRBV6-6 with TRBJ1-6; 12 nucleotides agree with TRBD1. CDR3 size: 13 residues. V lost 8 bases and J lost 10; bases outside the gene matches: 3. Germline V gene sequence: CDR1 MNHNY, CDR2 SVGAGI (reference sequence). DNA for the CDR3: TGTGCCAGCTGGGACAGGGGGCAATCACCCCTCCACTTT. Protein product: CASWDRGQSPLHF.

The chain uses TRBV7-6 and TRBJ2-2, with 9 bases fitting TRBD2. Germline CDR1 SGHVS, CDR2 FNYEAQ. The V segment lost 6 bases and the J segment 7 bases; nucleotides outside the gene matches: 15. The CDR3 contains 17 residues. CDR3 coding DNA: TGTGCCAGCAGAAAGGGGGTAACTAGCGGGCAAGGCGGGGAGCTGTTTTTT. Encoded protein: CASRKGVTSGQGGELFF.

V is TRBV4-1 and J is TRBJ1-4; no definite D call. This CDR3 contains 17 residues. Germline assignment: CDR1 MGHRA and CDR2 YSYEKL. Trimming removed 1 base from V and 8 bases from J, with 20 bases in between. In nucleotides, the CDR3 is TGCGCCAGCAGCCAAGCTCTTCTGTCTCGAGCGGAGGAAAAACTGTTTTTT. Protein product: CASSQALLSRAEEKLFF.